Listed below are T cell receptor beta chains from one sample, sequenced in a study of blood T cell repertoires in COVID-19. TCRdb keeps only in-frame clones here, not all; method: immunoSEQ multiplex PCR. The sample lists a few hundred thousand clones; over 75% were seen once. Sequenced: peripheral blood. The receptors stem from a human donor in a cohort sampled during active COVID-19. Both conserved end residues are part of each CDR3. Fields, in order: D gene, V gene, J gene, clone size, CDR3 DNA, CDR3 protein. The D gene is left open where the match is weak. Clone size is not always given. Where it is, it says once, few, many or a class for expanded clones.

d_gene: .
v_gene: TRBV19
j_gene: TRBJ1-4
abundance: once
CDR3nt: TGTGCCAGTAGTTCGGGGGGCACTAATGAAAAACTGTTTTTT
CDR3aa: CASSSGGTNEKLFF

d_gene: TRBD1
v_gene: TRBV11-2
j_gene: TRBJ1-4
abundance: .
CDR3nt: TGTGCCAGCAGTCGGACAGGAAGGAATGAAAAACTGTTTTTT
CDR3aa: CASSRTGRNEKLFF

d_gene: TRBD1
v_gene: TRBV29-1
j_gene: TRBJ2-1
abundance: .
CDR3nt: TGCAGCGCCGACGGGACAGAGAACTCCTACAATGAGCAGTTCTTC
CDR3aa: CSADGTENSYNEQFF

d_gene: TRBD2
v_gene: TRBV7-8
j_gene: TRBJ2-2
abundance: .
CDR3nt: TGTGCCAGCAGCCCCCGGACTAGCGGGCTCACCGGGGAGCTGTTTTTT
CDR3aa: CASSPRTSGLTGELFF

d_gene: TRBD1
v_gene: TRBV4-1
j_gene: TRBJ1-1
abundance: .
CDR3nt: TGCGCCAGCAGCCCGGGACAGCCAAACACTGAAGCTTTCTTT
CDR3aa: CASSPGQPNTEAFF

d_gene: TRBD2
v_gene: TRBV7-3
j_gene: TRBJ2-1
abundance: .
CDR3nt: TGTGCCAGCAGCCCCGGACTAGCTGGCCATGAGCAGTTCTTC
CDR3aa: CASSPGLAGHEQFF

d_gene: .
v_gene: TRBV5-1
j_gene: TRBJ2-3
abundance: .
CDR3nt: TGCGCCAGCAGCTTGTCTAGCACAGATACGCAGTATTTT
CDR3aa: CASSLSSTDTQYF

d_gene: .
v_gene: TRBV5-1
j_gene: TRBJ2-7
abundance: once
CDR3nt: TGCGCCAGCAGCAACAGAAATTACGAGCAGTACTTC
CDR3aa: CASSNRNYEQYF

d_gene: TRBD1
v_gene: TRBV6-6
j_gene: TRBJ1-5
abundance: .
CDR3nt: TGTGCCAGCAGTCCTGGACAGGGGGTTAGCAATCAGCCCCAGCATTTT
CDR3aa: CASSPGQGVSNQPQHF

d_gene: .
v_gene: TRBV4-1
j_gene: TRBJ1-5
abundance: few
CDR3nt: TGCGCCAGCAGCCAAGACGACAGATACAATCAGCCCCAGCATTTT
CDR3aa: CASSQDDRYNQPQHF

d_gene: .
v_gene: TRBV5-8
j_gene: TRBJ2-7
abundance: .
CDR3nt: TGTGCCAGCAGCTTCCCAGAGCAGACCCTCGGGTACGAGCAGTACTTC
CDR3aa: CASSFPEQTLGYEQYF

d_gene: TRBD1
v_gene: TRBV7-3
j_gene: TRBJ1-6
abundance: .
CDR3nt: TGTGCCAGCAGCAGCCGGGACAGGGGTTATTCACCCCTCCACTTT
CDR3aa: CASSSRDRGYSPLHF

d_gene: .
v_gene: TRBV19
j_gene: TRBJ2-5
abundance: .
CDR3nt: TGTGCCAGTAGTAACAGTCAAGAGACCCAGTACTTC
CDR3aa: CASSNSQETQYF

d_gene: .
v_gene: TRBV5-1
j_gene: TRBJ2-2
abundance: .
CDR3nt: TGCGCCAGCAGCTTGGTAGTTTCCCAGGGCCGACCCGGGGAGCTGTTTTTT
CDR3aa: CASSLVVSQGRPGELFF

d_gene: TRBD1
v_gene: TRBV24-1
j_gene: TRBJ1-4
abundance: .
CDR3nt: TGTGCCACCAGTGCCTCCACAGGGGACGAAGGACGGCTGTTTTTT
CDR3aa: CATSASTGDEGRLFF

d_gene: .
v_gene: TRBV30
j_gene: TRBJ1-5
abundance: .
CDR3nt: TGTGCCTGGAGGAGAGACACAAATCAGCCCCAGCATTTT
CDR3aa: CAWRRDTNQPQHF

d_gene: .
v_gene: TRBV3-1/TRBV3-2
j_gene: TRBJ1-2
abundance: .
CDR3nt: TGTGCCAGCAGCCGAGTTTATGGCTACACCTTC
CDR3aa: CASSRVYGYTF

d_gene: TRBD1
v_gene: TRBV6-1
j_gene: TRBJ1-5
abundance: .
CDR3nt: TGTGCCAGCAGTGCTATCCCGGGACAGAGCAATCAGCCCCAGCATTTT
CDR3aa: CASSAIPGQSNQPQHF

d_gene: .
v_gene: TRBV12-3/TRBV12-4
j_gene: TRBJ1-2
abundance: once
CDR3nt: TGTGCCAGCAGTTTCGGGGGAGGCTACACCTTC
CDR3aa: CASSFGGGYTF

d_gene: TRBD1
v_gene: TRBV5-6
j_gene: TRBJ2-7
abundance: .
CDR3nt: TGTGCCAGCAGCTGGGAGGGACAGGGGGCTATCTACGAGCAGTACTTC
CDR3aa: CASSWEGQGAIYEQYF

d_gene: TRBD1
v_gene: TRBV11-3
j_gene: TRBJ2-2
abundance: once
CDR3nt: TGTGCCAGCAGCCCAGACGGGACAGCGAACACCGGGGAGCTGTTTTTT
CDR3aa: CASSPDGTANTGELFF

d_gene: .
v_gene: TRBV4-2
j_gene: TRBJ1-5
abundance: .
CDR3nt: TGTGCCAGCAGCCCAGGACAGAATAGCAATCAGCCCCAGCATTTT
CDR3aa: CASSPGQNSNQPQHF

d_gene: .
v_gene: TRBV29-1
j_gene: TRBJ2-7
abundance: .
CDR3nt: TGCAGCATGGCCTTCGCGGGTTTAGACGAGCAGTACTTC
CDR3aa: CSMAFAGLDEQYF